The T cell receptor (beta chain) described here comes from a study of cytomegalovirus exposure and HLA in healthy donors (dated by TCRdb to the late 2010s). In the study overall: According to an earlier analysis of a few hundred of the donors, 150 million to 200 million T cells yielded roughly 110 million unique TCR beta sequences and about 300 Gb of sequence data. Every repertoire in the discovery cohort had been generated on one and the same sequencing platform. Of the roughly 400 genotyped donors, 65% to 90% fell in the genetic ancestry cluster associated with self-reported Caucasian donors. The later analysis used no new phenotypic data to find candidate immune exposures, relying instead on TCR beta sequences and their occurrence across donors. The number of typed donors differed by locus: roughly 629-640 for A, B, C, DRB1 and DQB1; 500 to 550 for DQA1; around 580 for DPA1; and some 470 for DPB1. Using immunosequencing, the study profiled T cell repertoires from 500 to 800 subjects and related those repertoires to cytomegalovirus serostatus. Genome-wide SNP genotypes for about 65% of the 666 donors were used in a later genetic analysis, which treated that subset as a discovery cohort. Besides the first cohort of about 730 subjects, a separate validation cohort made up of 90 to 150 different subjects was used. A handful of DR-DQ haplotypes were handled as single units for association and clustering because linkage in the cohort was strong. The study aimed to test whether signatures of past pathogen exposure could be identified by cataloging public T cell receptors. HLA typing covered class I and class II loci at four-digit resolution. An earlier analysis of about 600 of the donors used high-throughput TCR beta sequencing to judge whether each TCR beta V gene segment behaved as functional or pseudogenic. In a later analysis, previously published TCR beta repertoires from 550 to 700 donors were re-analyzed and high-resolution HLA genotyping was added so that TCR occurrence patterns could be studied. Donor age, sex, ethnicity and CMV serostatus were compiled alongside the repertoire data. Across around 400 genotyped donors of the cohort, an average of about 250,000 unique TCR beta nucleotide sequences per donor were sequenced, and roughly 18% of those sequences were non-productive. The study combined high-throughput TCR immunosequencing, statistical association of individual TCRs with disease status, and machine learning to predict cytomegalovirus infection status. An early release covering 550 to 650 HLA-typed donors comprised approximately 300 gigabases of sequencing data and some 79 million unique TCR sequences.

Library preparation was by the immunoSEQ multiplex PCR assay. For the multiplex PCR, a mixture combining 60 forward primers for TCR Vbeta segments and 13 reverse primers for TCR Jbeta segments was used. The CDR3 region of rearranged TCR beta genes was amplified from genomic DNA by a multiplex PCR assay. Amplified TCR beta libraries were sequenced as 87-base-pair reads on the Illumina HiSeq System. As for the authors' bioinformatics: A later analysis tallied roughly 78 million unique TCR beta chains across the 660 or so repertoires, and around 9.9 million of those chains were shared by two or more donors. A nearest-neighbor algorithm error-corrected the raw reads and collapsed the reads into unique sequences, merging closely related sequences to remove PCR and sequencing errors. CDR3 sequences were aligned to IMGT reference sequences to assign V, D and J gene segments. For a sequence to be retained, a match of at least six nucleotides to both a V gene segment and a J gene segment was required. Rearrangements were called productive when the CDR3 lacked stop codons and stayed in frame with V and J; all others were non-productive. CDR3 was defined according to IMGT convention as the region running from the second conserved V-encoded cysteine to the conserved J-encoded phenylalanine. Sequences without an unambiguous match to a single V gene segment were excluded from the earlier analysis of about 640 of the donors. An earlier analysis of 550 to 650 of the donors classified V segments as functional when productive rearrangements were above 56.7% and as segregating when the standard deviation between donors was above 5%. A statistical classification framework was built to diagnose cytomegalovirus status from the catalog of TCR beta chain sequences. In a later analysis, V and J genes were assigned by comparing TCR nucleotide sequences against IMGT/GENE-DB human TR gene sequences. In a later analysis, CDR3 sequences and most-parsimonious VDJ recombination scenarios were assigned using the TCRdist pipeline. A later analysis defined each TCR beta chain by its CDR3 amino acid sequence plus V-gene family, and excluded reads lacking a unique V-gene family. In a later analysis, approximately 590 highly shared, low-generation-probability nucleotide sequences were removed to address suspected cross-contamination and a sequencing artifact. In a later analysis, a clonal expansion index was calculated for each public chain from normalized within-repertoire ranks of inferred template counts. In a later analysis, generation probabilities were computed with a VDJ recombination model fitted to out-of-frame rearrangements, and the resulting probabilities were checked against IGoR. Hypergeometric tests were used in a later analysis to score TCR-TCR, TCR-HLA and TCR-CMV co-occurrence, with a repertoire-size bias correction applied to the TCR pairs. A later analysis estimated false discovery rates by permuting HLA or CMV assignments 20 times. A later analysis grouped co-occurring TCRs with DBSCAN, adding TCRdist sequence similarity when clustering within HLA-allele-positive subsets. Repertoires with fewer than 30,000 or more than 120,000 public chains, plus five repertoires with anomalous nucleotide sharing, were excluded from co-occurrence clustering. TCRdb took over this immuneACCESS table, retaining in-frame rearrangements with V and J assigned. Such tables are incomplete; in checked studies, under half of the missing clones stem from an unresolved V gene, and the remainder is unexplained. V, J and clone size were drawn from that table, and D and trimming were deduced from the DNA. The sample contains about 52,000 clones, 45% to 70% of them found a single time. Around 11% of the sample lies in the top ten.

The cohort consisted of 600 to 700 healthy bone marrow donors. At the time of sampling, every cohort member was nominally healthy, though immune exposures that went unrecorded were likely present. CMV serostatus was recorded as positive for around 300 and negative for about 50% of the roughly 670 cohort members, whereas no CMV serostatus was recorded for the donor in question. A peripheral blood sample was collected from each donor, and TCR beta sequencing was performed on peripheral blood mononuclear cells. Genomic DNA was extracted from the blood cell samples with the Qiagen DNeasy Blood Extraction Kit. To note about this clone: Its antigen has not been determined. There are no base qualities to consult, and no much larger clone falls within one base.

Inclusive of the bounding cysteine and phenylalanine, the CDR3 is 14 residues long. Only CDR3 DNA remains: 42 bases, in frame from the first base. V is shortened by 5 bases, J by 4 bases, and the region joining them spans 14 bases. The germline V gene (reference sequence) provides CDR1 MNHEY and CDR2 SMNVEV. What the research found in general, with its limitations: A few of the identified cytomegalovirus-associated TCR beta chains were confirmed in vitro to be specific for cytomegalovirus antigens. Because counts were too low, around 17 rarely observed V segments, including chromosome 9 orphons, were left out of the earlier analysis of over 550 of the donors. In a later analysis, TCR association rates were found to vary across HLA loci, with the most associated TCRs seen for DRB1 alleles and the fewest for HLA-C alleles. In a later genetic analysis, fewer N-insertions in productive TCRs were reported among donors in an Asian-associated ancestry cluster than the roughly 710-donor mean. Strong co-occurrence of HLA alleles, especially DR and DQ, made assigning TCR associations to individual alleles difficult. A later genetic analysis associated a missense DCLRE1C variant with V-gene and J-gene trimming of TCR beta chains, and an independent cohort replicated the association. CMV serostatus was the only immune exposure information available for the cohort. In this cohort, only TCR beta chains were sequenced, and detectable features were limited by the absence of alpha or paired-chain data. The sequencing pipeline was judged likely to have produced a cluster of highly shared sequence variants as a technical artifact. Specific HLA alleles were associated with 16,951 TCR beta sequences at a false discovery rate of 0.05 in a later analysis. A further reported finding was that TCR beta sequences accurately predicted the HLA-A and HLA-B alleles for most subjects in the first cohort. Linkage disequilibrium might explain the correlated functional status among segregating V segments, but an unknown experimental factor could not be excluded. Most TCR sequences were observed very rarely across donors, whereas some public TCRs were present in many individuals. Some IMGT-functional V segments, including TRBV6-2 and TRBV6-3, could not be distinguished by the 87-base-pair reads and were therefore excluded. According to a later analysis, most CMV-associated TCR beta chains appeared to be HLA-restricted, and the HLA associations seemed to be driven largely by CMV exposure. The authors suggested that the approach could potentially be generalized to other disease states and immunological phenotypes. The presence/absence analyses assumed that sequencing depth was roughly uniform across donors, and that assumption may not be true. A later analysis found that HLA-associated TCR beta chains were more clonally expanded and had lower generation probabilities than equally common non-associated chains. HLA typing was unavailable for some donors at each locus, so association tests used only the typed subset. A later analysis reported that several top co-occurrence clusters appeared linked to parvovirus B19, influenza, CMV and Epstein-Barr virus. Broadly in line with IMGT annotations, most TCR beta V segments showed up in productive rearrangements about 87% or about 30% of the time in an earlier analysis of several hundred of the donors. Cytomegalovirus status was reported to be diagnosed by the classifier with high specificity and sensitivity in both the original and validation cohorts. The study gave a list of 150 to 200 TCR beta chains associated with cytomegalovirus.

The chain employs TRBV27 and TRBJ1-1, with no confidently assigned D gene. Material for sequencing was PBMCs. This TCR derives from a human donor in good health. Here is the DNA: TGTGCCAGCAGTCCGACCGGAGGGAGCACTGAAGCTTTCTTT. Its protein product is CASSPTGGSTEAFF.